The 25 T cell receptor beta chains presented below share a single source sample, sequenced in a study of memory CD4+ T cells and cytomegalovirus serostatus. The assay was immunoSEQ multiplex PCR, and TCRdb's table has in-frame clones only and misses some. Of about 52,000 clones in the sample, roughly 78% were seen once. The sort gate was single viable CD3+CD4+CD8-CD45RO+ cells for memory CD4+ T cells. The sequenced sample consisted of memory CD4+ T cells from blood. The origin of the receptors is an adult in good health and CMV-seronegative.

This chain uses TRBV5-6 with TRBJ2-2; D remains ambiguous. V was trimmed by 1 base and J by 0 bases, leaving 10 bases between them. This CDR3 is 16 amino acids long. CDR1 SGHDT and CDR2 YYEEEE come from the germline V gene. In DNA, the CDR3 is TGTGCCAGCAGCTTGTACATGGCAGCGAACACCGGGGAGCTGTTTTTT. Its translation is CASSLYMAANTGELFF.

The chain carries TRBV4-2 and TRBJ2-7; D possibly uses TRBD1 or TRBD2 (6 bases each). Germline V gene lookup returns CDR1 LGHNA and CDR2 YNFKEQ. CDR3 length equals 15 residues. V dropped 0 bases and J dropped 8 bases, with 17 bases sitting between them. The CDR3 sequence: CASSQDSRGPNQQYF. As DNA, the CDR3 is TGTGCCAGCAGCCAAGACTCACGGGGGCCCAATCAGCAGTACTTC.

The rearrangement links TRBV7-9 to TRBJ2-1; the match to TRBD2 covers 10 bases. The length of the CDR3 is 17 residues. In germline, CDR1 is SEHNR, CDR2 FQNEAQ (reference sequence). Losses at the gene ends were 5 bases for V and 5 bases for J; bases not matched to a gene: 12. CDR3 sequence: CASSPVAGGPSHNEQFF. For the CDR3, the DNA is TGTGCCAGCAGCCCCGTAGCGGGGGGCCCTTCACACAATGAGCAGTTCTTC.

This clone appeared a few times. This sequence joins TRBV6-1 and TRBJ2-3; D is undetermined. The germline V gene encodes CDR1 MNHNS and CDR2 SASEGT. The CDR3 has 12 residues. The ends were cut back, 9 bases at V and 9 bases at J, with 16 bases in the middle. The DNA of the CDR3 is TGTGCCAGTCCGACCTCATATGGGACGCAGTATTTT. This encodes CASPTSYGTQYF.

The J gene is TRBJ2-5, the V gene TRBV25-1; either TRBD1 or TRBD2 may fit D (6 bases each). This CDR3 contains 18 residues. Germline V gene sequence: CDR1 MGHDK, CDR2 SYGVNS. V lost 2 bases to trimming and J lost 4 bases, with 23 bases between them. CDR3 protein: CASSEGAGRWGAGETQYF. In nucleotides, the CDR3 is TGTGCCAGCAGTGAAGGAGCCGGCCGGTGGGGGGCGGGAGAGACCCAGTACTTC.

This clone is a singleton in its sample. The chain links TRBV10-3 to TRBJ2-7; 10 nucleotides match TRBD1. The J segment lost 1 base and the V segment lost 3 bases, leaving 3 bases of the junction unmatched. Germline V gene sequence: CDR1 ENHRY, CDR2 SYGVKD. The CDR3 contains 15 residues. CDR3 protein: CAISDRDRGSYEQYF. CDR3 in DNA: TGTGCCATCAGTGACCGGGACAGGGGTTCCTACGAGCAGTACTTC.

The V gene is TRBV10-3, the J gene TRBJ2-7; D uncertain. The CDR3 extends over 12 amino acids. V lost 11 bases and J lost 0, with 11 bases in between. Germline V gives CDR1 ENHRY, CDR2 SYGVKD. CDR3 sequence: CAAGRSSYEQYF. The CDR3 DNA follows: TGTGCCGCCGGACGGTCCTCCTACGAGCAGTACTTC.

This chain links TRBV5-5 with TRBJ1-4; D gene unclear. Germline lookup yields CDR1 SGHKS and CDR2 YYEKEE (reference sequence). Trimming pared 3 bases from V and 4 bases from J, leaving 7 bases between. The CDR3 totals 13 residues. The CDR3 region has the DNA TGTGCCAGCAGCTGGTCAGTTAATGAAAAACTGTTTTTT. It encodes CASSWSVNEKLFF. The variable domain in full, with the rest retrieved from reference TRBV5-5 and TRBJ1-4, is DAGVTQSPTHLIKTRGQQVTLRCSPISGHKSVSWYQQVLGQGPQFIFQYYEKEERGRGNFPDRFSARQFPNYSSELNVNALLLGDSALYLCASSWSVNEKLFFGSGTQLSVL.

In this sample, this clone turned up a few times. The rearrangement joins TRBV7-3 to TRBJ2-1; the match to TRBD2 covers 7 bases. Germline CDR1 is SGHTA and CDR2 is FQGTGA. V lost 2 bases and J lost 9; bases outside the gene matches: 1. The CDR3 loop spans 12 amino acids. CDR3 sequence reads: CASSLAGVEQFF. CDR3 nucleotide sequence: TGTGCCAGCAGCTTAGCGGGAGTTGAGCAGTTCTTC.

The chain has TRBV9 and TRBJ1-4; D may be TRBD1 (6 bases). The germline V and J ends were trimmed by 4 bases and 6 bases, with 13 bases remaining between them. CDR1 SGDLS and CDR2 YYNGEE come from the germline V gene. CDR3 length: 14 amino acids. The CDR3 nucleotides read TGTGCCAGCAGCCCCGGGGGCGTGGATGAAAAACTGTTTTTT. Translation gives CASSPGGVDEKLFF.

This clone was counted between two and nine times. V is TRBV5-8 and J is TRBJ2-7; either TRBD1 or TRBD2 may supply D (5 bases each). Germline lookup yields CDR1 SGHTS and CDR2 YDEGEE. This CDR3 region has 14 residues. V lost 4 bases, J lost 1 base, and 12 bases lay in between. This chain's CDR3 is CASSVGRKSYEQYF. In DNA, the CDR3 is TGTGCCAGCAGCGTGGGACGGAAATCCTACGAGCAGTACTTC. Filled out from reference TRBV5-8 and TRBJ2-7, the complete variable domain reads EAGVTQSPTHLIKTRGQQATLRCSPISGHTSVYWYQQALGLGLQFLLWYDEGEERNRGNFPPRFSGRQFPNYSSELNVNALELEDSALYLCASSVGRKSYEQYFGPGTRLTVT.

The J gene is TRBJ2-2, the V gene TRBV5-1; TRBD1 matches at 9 bases. The germline V gene has CDR1 SGHRS and CDR2 YFSETQ. The CDR3 sequence is 15 residues long. The V segment lost 7 bases and the J segment 5 bases; nucleotides outside the gene matches: 9. The CDR3 spells CASALGGQGTGELFF. The CDR3 DNA sequence: TGCGCCAGCGCATTAGGTGGACAGGGGACCGGGGAGCTGTTTTTT.

This clone is medium-sized by share. This chain links TRBV30 with TRBJ1-3, with D unclear. The CDR3 consists of 12 residues. CDR1 GTSNPN and CDR2 SVGIG come from the germline V gene (reference sequence). V gave up 2 bases and J gave up 9 bases, with 11 bases separating them. This chain's CDR3 is CAWSKLSGTIYF. The CDR3 DNA follows: TGTGCCTGGAGTAAACTTTCAGGCACCATATATTTT.

V gene TRBV7-2 combines with J gene TRBJ2-7; the D gene is possibly TRBD1 (6 bases). This CDR3 spans 15 amino acids. The V gene lost 5 bases and the J gene lost 2 bases, with 16 bases spanning the gap. Germline V lookup: CDR1 SGHTA, CDR2 FQGNSA. CDR3 residues: CASSTGQLGTYEQYF. DNA of the CDR3: TGTGCCAGCAGCACCGGACAGCTTGGGACCTACGAGCAGTACTTC. Supplemented by reference TRBV7-2 and TRBJ2-7, the full variable domain reads GAGVSQSPSNKVTEKGKDVELRCDPISGHTALYWYRQSLGQGLEFLIYFQGNSAPDKSGLPSDRFSAERTGGSVSTLTIQRTQQEDSAVYLCASSTGQLGTYEQYFGPGTRLTVT.

This clone was observed a few times. This chain uses TRBV2 with TRBJ1-5; no clear D gene. Per germline, CDR1 SNHLY and CDR2 FYNNEI. The ends were cut back, 8 bases at V and 0 bases at J, with 8 bases in the middle. CDR3 length: 13 amino acids. The CDR3 DNA reads TGTGCCAGCGTTACGGATAGCAATCAGCCCCAGCATTTT. It translates to CASVTDSNQPQHF.

This chain uses TRBV7-8 with TRBJ2-3; tentatively, D is TRBD2 (7 bases). V was shortened by 5 bases and J by 5 bases, with 14 bases between the two germline ends. CDR3 length equals 14 residues. In germline, CDR1 is SGHVS, CDR2 FQNEAQ. The DNA of the CDR3 is TGTGCCAGCAGCCCGCGGGGGCCGGGAGATACGCAGTATTTT. Its translation: CASSPRGPGDTQYF.

The chain is built from TRBV4-2 and TRBJ2-3; possible D gene TRBD1, 6 bases. V was shortened by 0 bases and J by 3 bases, with 13 bases between the two germline ends. The germline CDR1 and CDR2 sequences are LGHNA and YNFKEQ. The CDR3 has 16 residues. The CDR3 loop is CASSQDGAGETDTQYF. The CDR3 DNA follows: TGTGCCAGCAGCCAAGATGGGGCAGGGGAGACAGATACGCAGTATTTT.

The chain links TRBV6-1 to TRBJ1-3; maybe TRBD1 (5 bases). V lost 9 bases to trimming and J lost 4 bases, with 16 bases between them. This CDR3 region has 14 residues. CDR1 is MNHNS, CDR2 SASEGT, per germline. The CDR3 reads CASYTGDVGNTIYF. In DNA, the CDR3 is TGTGCCAGTTATACAGGTGATGTCGGAAACACCATATATTTT.

This chain joins TRBV6-6 and TRBJ1-2; no reliable D call. From germline, CDR1 is MNHNY and CDR2 SVGAGI (reference sequence). The length of the CDR3 is 12 residues. With 6 bases removed from V and 8 bases from J, the gap between germline ends came to 13 bases. CDR3 sequence (DNA): TGTGCCAGCAGCTCCAATCCAGGAGGCTACACCTTC. Residues: CASSSNPGGYTF.

This clone was detected only a few times. The chain is built from TRBV30 and TRBJ1-1; D unclear. Germline lookup yields CDR1 GTSNPN and CDR2 SVGIG (reference sequence). V was pared by 2 bases and J by 0 bases, with 10 bases between. The CDR3 spans 14 residues. In DNA, the CDR3 is TGTGCCTGGAGTCACACAAGGATGAACACTGAAGCTTTCTTT. Translation: CAWSHTRMNTEAFF.

V usage is TRBV5-4 and J usage is TRBJ2-5; 7 bases are shared with TRBD2. The germline V gene encodes CDR1 SGHNT and CDR2 YYREEE (reference sequence). The trim removed 4 bases at V and 3 bases at J, leaving 9 bases unmatched. This CDR3 has 15 residues. The CDR3 sequence is CASSPSGLGEETQYF. In DNA, the CDR3 is TGTGCCAGCAGCCCATCCGGACTAGGGGAAGAGACCCAGTACTTC.

The chain recombines TRBV7-6 with TRBJ1-1; D unclear. The V end was cut by 1 base, the J end by 1 base, with 4 bases between. Germline-derived CDR1 and CDR2 are SGHVS and FNYEAQ. The CDR3 consists of 13 residues. In DNA, the CDR3 is TGTGCCAGCAGCTTAGTCGGGAACACTGAAGCTTTCTTT. Translating it yields CASSLVGNTEAFF.

The chain joins TRBV10-3 to TRBJ2-3, with D tentatively TRBD1 (5 bases). The CDR3 runs to 16 residues. Germline V gene lookup returns CDR1 ENHRY and CDR2 SYGVKD. V was shortened by 0 bases and J by 5 bases, with 15 bases between the two germline ends. The DNA for the CDR3 is TGTGCCATCAGTGAGTCGTGGCAGGGCAGTATAGATACGCAGTATTTT. It specifies CAISESWQGSIDTQYF.

The rearrangement joins TRBV11-2 to TRBJ1-2; no clear D gene. Germline loops: CDR1 SGHAT, CDR2 FQNNGV. V lost 1 base, J lost 1 base, and 4 bases lay in between. The CDR3 covers 13 residues. CDR3 protein: CASSLGGNYGYTF. CDR3 sequence (DNA): TGTGCCAGCAGCTTAGGGGGTAACTATGGCTACACCTTC.

This chain links TRBV5-4 with TRBJ1-6; 11 bases are a match to TRBD1. After removal of 3 bases from V and 7 bases from J, the junction contained 3 bases not matched to a gene. Germline V gene lookup returns CDR1 SGHNT and CDR2 YYREEE (reference sequence). This CDR3 comprises 15 residues. CDR3 in amino acids: CASSWGTGGNSPLHF. The CDR3 nucleotides are TGTGCCAGCAGCTGGGGGACAGGGGGAAATTCACCCCTCCACTTT.